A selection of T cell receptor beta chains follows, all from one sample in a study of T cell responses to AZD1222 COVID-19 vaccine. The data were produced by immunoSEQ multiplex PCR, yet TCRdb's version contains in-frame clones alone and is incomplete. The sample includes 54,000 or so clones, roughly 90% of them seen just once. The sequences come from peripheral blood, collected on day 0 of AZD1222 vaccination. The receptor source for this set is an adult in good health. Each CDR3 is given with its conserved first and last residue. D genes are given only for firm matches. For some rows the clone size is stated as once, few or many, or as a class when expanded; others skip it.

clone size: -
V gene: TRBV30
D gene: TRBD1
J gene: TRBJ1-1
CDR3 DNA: TGTGCCTGGAGGCGGGGGGGACAGGGAATGGCTGAAGCTTTCTTT
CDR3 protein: CAWRRGGQGMAEAFF

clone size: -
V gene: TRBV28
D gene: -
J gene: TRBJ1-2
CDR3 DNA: TGTGCCAGCAGCTCTACCGGTACCTATGGCTACACCTTC
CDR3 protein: CASSSTGTYGYTF

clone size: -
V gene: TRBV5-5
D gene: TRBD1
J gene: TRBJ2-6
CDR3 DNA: TGTGCCAGCAGCTTGGTTGGGACAGGGGAACCTGGGGCCAACGTCCTGACTTTC
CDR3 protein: CASSLVGTGEPGANVLTF

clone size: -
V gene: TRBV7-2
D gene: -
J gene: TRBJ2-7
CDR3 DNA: TGTGCCAGCAGCTTAAGATACGAGCAGTACTTC
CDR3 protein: CASSLRYEQYF

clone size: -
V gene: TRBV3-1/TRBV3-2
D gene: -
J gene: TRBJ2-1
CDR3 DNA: TGTGCCAGCAGCCAAGGAGCTGGCACCAATGAGCAGTTCTTC
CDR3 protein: CASSQGAGTNEQFF

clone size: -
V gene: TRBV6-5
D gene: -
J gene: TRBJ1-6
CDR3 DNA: TGTGCCAGCAGGAGGGAGACAGGACTCTCACCCCTCCACTTT
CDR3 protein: CASRRETGLSPLHF

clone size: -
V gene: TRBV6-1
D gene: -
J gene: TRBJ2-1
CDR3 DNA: TGTGCCAGCAGTGAAGTCGGTAGCTCCTACAATGAGCAGTTCTTC
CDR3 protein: CASSEVGSSYNEQFF

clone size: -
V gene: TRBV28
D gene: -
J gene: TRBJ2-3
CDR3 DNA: TGTGCCAGCAGTAGAAACAGGGCTCCAGATACGCAGTATTTT
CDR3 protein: CASSRNRAPDTQYF

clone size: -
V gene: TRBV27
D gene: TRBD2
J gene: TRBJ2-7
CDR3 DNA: TGTGCCAGCAGTTTATCCTCTAGCGGGGAGGAGCAGTACTTC
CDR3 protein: CASSLSSSGEEQYF

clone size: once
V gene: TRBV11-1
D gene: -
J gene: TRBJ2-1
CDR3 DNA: TGTGCCAGCAGCTTACTACTTTCGAGCGGCTACAATGAGCAGTTCTTC
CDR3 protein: CASSLLLSSGYNEQFF

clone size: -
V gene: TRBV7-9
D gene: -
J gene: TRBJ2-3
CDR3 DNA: TGTGCCAGCAGCGTAAGGACTAGCACAGATACGCAGTATTTT
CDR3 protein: CASSVRTSTDTQYF

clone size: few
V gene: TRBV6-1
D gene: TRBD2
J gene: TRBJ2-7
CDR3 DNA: TGTGCCAGCAGTGACCTCAGCGGGAGGGGGACCTACGAGCAGTACTTC
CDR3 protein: CASSDLSGRGTYEQYF

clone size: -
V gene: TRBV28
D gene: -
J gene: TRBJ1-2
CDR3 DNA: TGTGCCAGCAGTTCGGAGACCTCGGGGGGCCTCTATGGCTACACCTTC
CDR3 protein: CASSSETSGGLYGYTF

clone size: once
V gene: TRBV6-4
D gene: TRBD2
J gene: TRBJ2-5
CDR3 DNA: TGTGCCAGCAGTAGTCCTAGCGGATCTTTCCAAGAGACCCAGTACTTC
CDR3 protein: CASSSPSGSFQETQYF

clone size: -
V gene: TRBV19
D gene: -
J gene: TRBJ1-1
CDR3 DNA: TGTGCCAGTAGTTCGCGGAGGGGAGACACTGAAGCTTTCTTT
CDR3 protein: CASSSRRGDTEAFF

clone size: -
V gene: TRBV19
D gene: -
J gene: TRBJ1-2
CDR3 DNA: TGTGCCAGTAGTGCGGGGACGAGGTATGGCTACACCTTC
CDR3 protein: CASSAGTRYGYTF

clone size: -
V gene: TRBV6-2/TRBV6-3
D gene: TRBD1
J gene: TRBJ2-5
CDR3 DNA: TGTGCCAGCAGTTCGTTGCGAAGACAGGGATGGGGGAACCAAGAGACCCAGTACTTC
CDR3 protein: CASSSLRRQGWGNQETQYF

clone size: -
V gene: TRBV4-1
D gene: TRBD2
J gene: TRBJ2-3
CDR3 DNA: TGCGCCAGCAGCCAATACCTAGCGGGGAGCACAGATACGCAGTATTTT
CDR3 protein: CASSQYLAGSTDTQYF

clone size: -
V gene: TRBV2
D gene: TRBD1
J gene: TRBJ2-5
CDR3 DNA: TGTGCCAGCAGTTCCTCGACAGGGGGCAGGGAGACCCAGTACTTC
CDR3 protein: CASSSSTGGRETQYF

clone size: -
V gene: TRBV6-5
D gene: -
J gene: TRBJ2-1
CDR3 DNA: TGTGCCAGCAGCCTCCCAGGGGCTGCATACAATGAGCAGTTCTTC
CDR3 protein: CASSLPGAAYNEQFF

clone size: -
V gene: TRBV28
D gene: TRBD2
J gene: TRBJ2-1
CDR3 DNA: TGTGCCAGCAGCTCGATCGGGAGGGCTTCCTCCAATGAGCAGTTCTTC
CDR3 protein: CASSSIGRASSNEQFF

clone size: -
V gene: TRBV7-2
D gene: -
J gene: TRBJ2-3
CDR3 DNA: TGTGCCAGCAGTTCGGTTTCGGGTGATACGCAGTATTTT
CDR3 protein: CASSSVSGDTQYF

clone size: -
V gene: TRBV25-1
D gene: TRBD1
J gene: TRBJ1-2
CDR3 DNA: TGTGCCAGCAGTGAAATGTCGGGACAGGGAAGAGGCTACACCTTC
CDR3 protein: CASSEMSGQGRGYTF

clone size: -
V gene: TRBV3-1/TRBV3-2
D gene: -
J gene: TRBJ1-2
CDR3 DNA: TGTGCCAGCAGCGACGATAGAAACAGGGCGGACTATGGCTACACCTTC
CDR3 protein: CASSDDRNRADYGYTF

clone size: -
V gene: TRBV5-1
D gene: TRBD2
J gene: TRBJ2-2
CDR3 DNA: TGCGCCAGCAGCTTACTAGCGGGAGGTAACGGGGAGCTGTTTTTT
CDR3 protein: CASSLLAGGNGELFF

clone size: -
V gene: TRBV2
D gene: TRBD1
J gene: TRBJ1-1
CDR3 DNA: TGTGCCAGCAGGACGGACAGGCCGAACACTGAAGCTTTCTTT
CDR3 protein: CASRTDRPNTEAFF

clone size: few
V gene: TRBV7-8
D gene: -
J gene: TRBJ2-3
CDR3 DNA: TGTGCCAGCAGCACTCCTCCCTTTGAGCGGAGAAGCACAGATACGCAGTATTTT
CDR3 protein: CASSTPPFERRSTDTQYF

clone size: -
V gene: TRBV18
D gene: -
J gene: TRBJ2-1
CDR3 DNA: TGTGCCAGCTCACCACTACCTCCAGGGGCCTACAATGAGCAGTTCTTC
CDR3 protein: CASSPLPPGAYNEQFF

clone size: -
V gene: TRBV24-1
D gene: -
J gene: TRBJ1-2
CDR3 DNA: TGTGCCACCAGTGACCAGCGGCTGACCCCTAACTATGGCTACACCTTC
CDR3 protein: CATSDQRLTPNYGYTF

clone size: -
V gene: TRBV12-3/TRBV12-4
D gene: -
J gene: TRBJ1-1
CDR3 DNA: TGTGCCAGCAGTCGTCAAGGAGGGAGAGCTTTCTTT
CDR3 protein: CASSRQGGRAFF

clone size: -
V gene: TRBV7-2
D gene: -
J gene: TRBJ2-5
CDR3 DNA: TGTGCCAGCAGCTTCAACGGGGCCCAAGAGACCCAGTACTTC
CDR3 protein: CASSFNGAQETQYF

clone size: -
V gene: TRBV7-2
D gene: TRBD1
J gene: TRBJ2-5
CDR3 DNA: TGTGCCAGCAGCCCGGACAGGCAAGAGACCCAGTACTTC
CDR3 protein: CASSPDRQETQYF

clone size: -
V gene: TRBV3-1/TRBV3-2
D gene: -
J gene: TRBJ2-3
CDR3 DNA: TGTGCCAGCAGCCAAGTTAGTCCTAGCGCCTCTAGCACAGATACGCAGTATTTT
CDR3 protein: CASSQVSPSASSTDTQYF

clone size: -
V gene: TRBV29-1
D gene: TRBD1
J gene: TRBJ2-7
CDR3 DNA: TGCAGCGCCGGAGAGGCAGGGGGCTCCGAGCAGTACTTC
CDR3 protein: CSAGEAGGSEQYF

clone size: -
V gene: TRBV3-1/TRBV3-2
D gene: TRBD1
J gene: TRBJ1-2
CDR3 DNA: TGTGCCAGCAGCTCCACAGGGAAGGGGGCGAGCTACACCTTC
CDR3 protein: CASSSTGKGASYTF

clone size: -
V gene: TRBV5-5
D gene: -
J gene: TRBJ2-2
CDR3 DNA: TGTGCCAGCAGCTTGGGGATGGCTCCGGGCACCGGGGAGCTGTTTTTT
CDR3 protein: CASSLGMAPGTGELFF

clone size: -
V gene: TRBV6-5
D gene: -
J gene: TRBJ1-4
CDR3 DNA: TGTGCCAGCAGCAGGACCGCGGCTAATGAAAAACTGTTTTTT
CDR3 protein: CASSRTAANEKLFF

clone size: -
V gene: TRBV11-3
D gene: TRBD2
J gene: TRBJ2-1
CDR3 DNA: TGTGCCAGCAGCTTAGCGGCGGGAGGGTGGAACAATGAGCAGTTCTTC
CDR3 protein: CASSLAAGGWNNEQFF

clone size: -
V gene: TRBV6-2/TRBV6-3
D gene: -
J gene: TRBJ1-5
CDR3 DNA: TGTGCCAGCAGTTACAGACCGGGAAATAGCAATCAGCCCCAGCATTTT
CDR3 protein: CASSYRPGNSNQPQHF

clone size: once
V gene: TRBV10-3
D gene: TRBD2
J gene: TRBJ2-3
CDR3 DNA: TGTGCCATCAGGCAGCAACTAGCGGTCACAGATACGCAGTATTTT
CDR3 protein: CAIRQQLAVTDTQYF